The 32 T cell receptor gamma chains below were found in one sample sequenced in a study of γδ T cells in repeated Plasmodium falciparum infection (dated by TCRdb to the early 2020s). For bulk TCR repertoire analysis, Vgamma9/Vdelta2+ and Vdelta2-negative gammadelta T cell populations were isolated by flow sorting from peripheral blood mononuclear cells. The library came from multiplex PCR. Sequencer: Illumina MiSeq. Clonotypes were called again by TCRdb from the public reads via CATT, and duplicate nucleotide sequences were then merged into one entry. In all, the sample holds about 15,000 gamma-chain clones, and 1.5% to 2% of those were seen once. The ten largest make up 28% of the sample. Sequenced: gamma-delta T cells from blood. The receptors come from a pool of human donors (malaria-infected and uninfected, not separated).

A note on this clone: This likely stems from a read error, as it lies one base from a far larger clone. The identical CDR3 is also encoded by other nucleotide sequences in the sample. The rearrangement links TRGV9 to TRGJ1 or TRGJ2. The J gene is absent in TCRdb and was assigned here via DNA matching to germline. Germline assignment: CDR1 GITISATS and CDR2 ISYDGTV (reference sequence). The CDR3 extends over 15 amino acids. The DNA for the CDR3 is TGTGCCCTGTGGGAGGTGCAAGGGGGTCGGTATAAGAAACTCTTT. It translates to CALWEVQGGRYKKLF.

This clone came up many times. This DNA's translation and the protein TCRdb lists, from a much larger clone, do not match at residue 13, likely due to a read error; the protein shown is translated from the DNA. This sample also contains other DNA sequences that code for the same CDR3. The gene calls are TRGV9 and TRGJP. In the absence of a J gene in TCRdb, the DNA was matched to germline to assign it here. Germline-derived CDR1 and CDR2 are GITISATS and ISYDGTV (reference sequence). This CDR3 contains 16 residues. The CDR3 here is CALWESQELGKKVKVF. The CDR3 DNA reads as TGTGCCTTGTGGGAGAGTCAAGAGTTGGGCAAAAAAGTCAAGGTATTT.

This clone has a handful of counts. TCRdb's listed protein matches a much larger clone and diverges from this DNA's translation at residue 5, likely through a read error; the protein shown comes from the DNA. The chain couples TRGV4 to TRGJ1 or TRGJ2. The J gene was not available in TCRdb and was assigned here by matching the DNA to germline segments. J was trimmed by 3 bases and V by 8 bases; bases with no gene match: 4. This CDR3 is 11 amino acids long. Germline CDR1 EGSTGY, CDR2 YDSYTSSV. This chain's CDR3 is CATFRYYKKLF. CDR3 coding DNA: TGTGCCACCTTCCGTTATTATAAGAAACTCTTT.

This clone was seen ten or more times. The limits of the CDR3 on the DNA are not certain, so only TCRdb's listed CDR3 is given. This sample includes further DNA sequences coding for the same CDR3. A V gene of TRGV3 was called, but no J gene was assigned. Germline V lookup: CDR1 VTNTFY, CDR2 YDVSTARD (reference sequence). The CDR3 has 25 amino acids, counting both end residues. CDR3 sequence reads: CATINSLAVEQHLLSQVSIGRIQHF.

There are many counts of this clone. Given a much more abundant clone one base away, this may be a read error. The DNA of the CDR3 is TGTGCCAACGGTTATAAGAAACTCTTT. Protein sequence: CANGYKKLF. The J gene is TRGJ1 or TRGJ2, the V gene TRGV3. With V trimmed by 11 bases and J by 6 bases, 4 bases remained unmatched. Germline CDR1 is VTNTFY and CDR2 is YDVSTARD (reference sequence). This CDR3 spans 9 amino acids.

This clone was found many times. The protein TCRdb gives is from a much larger clone and does not agree with this DNA's translation at residue 8, likely a read error; the protein shown here comes from the DNA. The chain carries TRGV5 and TRGJ1 or TRGJ2. The J gene was missing in TCRdb and was found by matching the end of the DNA to germline. V lost 0 bases and J lost 8; bases outside the gene matches: 7. CDR1 and CDR2 (germline): VINAFY, YDVSNSKD. CDR3 size: 13 residues. The CDR3: CATWDRPLDKKLF. For the CDR3, the DNA is TGTGCCACCTGGGACAGGCCTCTCGATAAGAAACTCTTT.

This clone was found many times. The protein recorded in TCRdb matches a much larger clone and deviates from this DNA's translation at residue 10, suggesting a read error; the protein here is obtained by translating the DNA. The chain combines TRGV9 with TRGJ1 or TRGJ2. No J gene is reported in TCRdb; it was inferred here by comparing the DNA with germline. The V and J ends lost 0 bases and 8 bases, in that order; junction bases with no gene match: 10. Germline loops: CDR1 GITISATS, CDR2 ISYDGTV (reference sequence). The CDR3 is made up of 14 amino acids. The CDR3 is CALWEVQGGDKKLF. The CDR3 DNA reads TGTGCCTTGTGGGAGGTGCAGGGGGGGGATAAGAAACTCTTT.

This clone was recorded many times. The TCRdb protein, from a much larger clone, departs from this DNA's translation at residue 11, likely by read error; the protein shown derives from the DNA. J is TRGJP and V is TRGV9. TCRdb records no J gene; here it was assigned by comparing the DNA to germline. CDR1 is GITISATS, CDR2 ISYDGTV, per germline (reference sequence). CDR3 length: 18 residues. This CDR3 is CALWQVSRQESGKKIKVF. The CDR3, as DNA: TGTGCCTTGTGGCAGGTGAGCCGGCAAGAGTCGGGCAAAAAAATCAAGGTATTT.

This clone occurred a few times. TCRdb's entry gives the protein of a much larger clone, which mismatches this DNA's translation at residue 4, likely from a read error; the protein reported here is translated from the DNA. This chain joins TRGV9 and TRGJ1 or TRGJ2. The J gene, absent from TCRdb, was called here by matching the DNA to germline. The germline V gene has CDR1 GITISATS and CDR2 ISYDGTV (reference sequence). CDR3 length: 10 residues. The CDR3 spells CALRETKKLF. CDR3 DNA: TGTGCCTTGCGGGAGACGAAGAAACTCTTT.

Ten or more counts support this clone. The rearrangement uses TRGV2 and TRGJ1 or TRGJ2. Germline V lookup: CDR1 EGSNGY, CDR2 YDSYNSKV. V shed 0 bases, J shed 12 bases, and the junction held 14 bases outside the gene matches. This CDR3 region has 14 residues. In nucleotides, the CDR3 is TGTGCCACCTGGGACGGGTTGGTATTGAATAGGAAACTCTTT. Protein sequence: CATWDGLVLNRKLF.

By its share, this clone is medium-sized. The chain uses TRGV9 and TRGJ1 or TRGJ2. The J segment lost 5 bases and the V segment lost 0 bases, leaving 4 bases of the junction unmatched. Germline CDR1 and CDR2: GITISATS and ISYDGTV (reference sequence). The CDR3 covers 13 residues. DNA for the CDR3: TGTGCCTTGTGGGAGGTGTGGGATTATAAGAAACTCTTT. Protein product: CALWEVWDYKKLF.

This clone was seen at least ten times. It is likely a read error: a sequence one base away is far more abundant. The identical CDR3 is also encoded by other nucleotide sequences in the sample. No J gene was named, though the V gene is TRGV9. This CDR3 has 9 residues. The germline CDR1 and CDR2 sequences are GITISATS and ISYDGTV (reference sequence). Here the CDR3 DNA reads TGTGCCTTGTTGTTGATGAAGCTCTTT. Protein product: CALLLMKLF.

This clone was picked up many times. The same CDR3 also results from other DNA sequences found in this sample. The V and J genes are TRGV4 and TRGJ1 or TRGJ2. Trimming at V came to 0 bases and at J to 3 bases, leaving 5 bases not matched to a gene. CDR3 size: 14 residues. Germline CDR1 is EGSTGY and CDR2 is YDSYTSSV. CDR3 amino acids: CATWDGPSYYKKLF. CDR3 nucleotides: TGTGCCACCTGGGATGGGCCGAGTTATTATAAGAAACTCTTT.

Only a few counts were recorded for this clone. A single base is all that separates this from a far larger clone, so a read error is likely. Other DNA variants within this sample encode the same CDR3. J is TRGJ1 or TRGJ2 and V is TRGV5. TCRdb carries no J gene annotation; the J gene was assigned here by matching the DNA with germline. In germline, CDR1 is VINAFY, CDR2 YDVSNSKD. The CDR3 has 15 residues. For the CDR3, the DNA is TGCGCCACCTGGCTCTCGTCGTCGAATTATTATAAGAAACTCTTT. Translated, it gives CATWLSSSNYYKKLF.

This clone was picked up many times. TCRdb has a much larger clone's protein, which differs at residue 10 from the translation of this DNA, likely because of a read error; what is shown is the protein translated from the DNA. The genes are TRGV9 and TRGJ1 or TRGJ2. TCRdb does not report a J gene; here it was assigned by matching the DNA to germline references. CDR1 is GITISATS and CDR2 is ISYDGTV in the germline V gene (reference sequence). This CDR3 has 13 residues. The chain's CDR3 is CALWEVHRYRKLF. CDR3 nucleotide sequence: TGTGCCTTGTGGGAGGTGCACCGGTATAGGAAACTCTTT.

This clone occurred a few times. TCRdb records a much larger clone's protein for this DNA, with a difference at residue 8 that likely arises from a read error; the protein given is the translation of the DNA. The V and J genes are TRGV4 and TRGJ1 or TRGJ2. The J gene was missing in TCRdb and was found by matching the end of the DNA to germline. The CDR3 spans 12 residues. V dropped 4 bases and J dropped 8; count of bases not matched to a gene: 8. Germline CDR1 EGSTGY, CDR2 YDSYTSSV. The CDR3 DNA is TGTGCCACCTGGGAGGCGGGTGATAAGAAACTCTTT. Its protein is CATWEAGDKKLF.

Points on this clone: TCRdb's protein for this DNA is that of a much larger clone and differs from the translation at residue 12, likely a read error; the protein shown is the DNA translation. The chain has TRGV4 and TRGJ1 or TRGJ2. The J gene, missing from TCRdb, was assigned here through DNA to germline matching. This CDR3 comprises 18 residues. Trimming removed 0 bases from V and 2 bases from J; junction bases left unmatched: 16. The V gene's germline CDR1 is EGSTGY and CDR2 YDSYTSSV. As DNA, the CDR3 is TGTGCCACCTGGGATGGGCCCACTCCACTCCAGGATTATTATAAGAAACTCTTT. Its protein is CATWDGPTPLQDYYKKLF.

In its sample, this clone was seen many times. A far larger clone is only one base removed, so a read error is likely. Distinct nucleotide sequences in the sample also encode this CDR3. This sequence joins TRGV9 and TRGJP. In the absence of a J gene in TCRdb, the DNA was matched to germline to assign it here. This CDR3 is built from 18 residues. The V gene's germline CDR1 is GITISATS and CDR2 ISYDGTV (reference sequence). Unmatched junction bases numbered 6, after V lost 0 bases and J lost 4 bases. The CDR3 nucleotides are TGTGCCTTGTGGGAGGTGTCCCCCCAAGAGTTGGGCAAAAAAATCAAGGTATTT. Translated: CALWEVSPQELGKKIKVF.

To note about this clone: A read error is the likely source, as a far larger clone sits one nucleotide away. No DNA is shown, since the ends of the CDR3 on it are uncertain; the CDR3 is the one TCRdb lists. The J gene has no call, while the V gene is TRGV2. Germline V gene sequence: CDR1 EGSNGY, CDR2 YDSYNSKV. The CDR3 numbers 32 amino acids, ends counted. CDR3 loop: CATWDGPIGIRNSLAVEQHWLSQVSIGRIQHF.

This clone was observed at least ten times. The protein TCRdb gives is from a much larger clone and does not agree with this DNA's translation at residue 6, likely a read error; the protein shown here comes from the DNA. J is TRGJ1 or TRGJ2 and V is TRGV9. From germline, CDR1 is GITISATS and CDR2 ISYDGTV (reference sequence). This CDR3 contains 14 residues. Trimming removed 5 bases from V and 0 bases from J; junction bases left unmatched: 7. CDR3 sequence (DNA): TGTGCCTTGTGGGGCGGTTCGAATTATTATAAGAAACTCTTT. It specifies CALWGGSNYYKKLF.

This clone appeared many times. This DNA's translation and the protein TCRdb lists, from a much larger clone, do not match at residue 8, likely due to a read error; the protein shown is translated from the DNA. The CDR3 bases are TGTGCCTTGTGGGACCCAATTTACTATTATAAGAAACTCTTT. Protein: CALWDPIYYYKKLF. The V gene is TRGV9, the J gene TRGJ1 or TRGJ2. The V gene's germline CDR1 is GITISATS and CDR2 ISYDGTV (reference sequence). V lost 4 bases to trimming and J lost 4 bases; unmatched junction nucleotides: 10. CDR3 length: 14 residues.

This clone was counted ten times or more. This DNA's translation differs at residue 16 from TCRdb's protein, which comes from a much larger clone; a read error is likely, and the protein shown is translated from the DNA. The chain employs TRGV9 and TRGJP. TCRdb offers no J gene call, so here the DNA was matched to germline to obtain one. This CDR3 has 19 residues. Germline V gene lookup returns CDR1 GITISATS and CDR2 ISYDGTV (reference sequence). DNA of the CDR3: TGTGCCTTGTGGGAGCAAACAAACCAGCAAGAGTTGGGCAAAAAAAGCAAGGTATTT. Translation: CALWEQTNQQELGKKSKVF.

This clone was found many times. A far bigger clonotype differs at one base, so this is likely a read error. Additional DNA sequences in this sample encode the identical CDR3. This chain joins TRGV9 and TRGJP. The germline CDR1 and CDR2 sequences are GITISATS and ISYDGTV (reference sequence). V gave up 2 bases and J gave up 9 bases; unmatched junction bases: 7. The CDR3 runs 16 residues. The CDR3 is CALWEAIGLGKKIKVF. The CDR3 coding sequence is TGTGCCTTGTGGGAGGCGATTGGGTTGGGCAAAAAAATCAAGGTATTT.

The table lists this clone with many counts. TCRdb records a much larger clone's protein for this DNA, with a difference at residue 12 that likely arises from a read error; the protein given is the translation of the DNA. CDR3 protein: CALWEVKLGKKSKVF. The CDR3 DNA sequence: TGTGCCTTGTGGGAGGTAAAGTTGGGCAAAAAAAGCAAGGTATTT. This sequence joins TRGV9 and TRGJP. Here the J gene came from matching the DNA to germline, since TCRdb omits it. The CDR3 length is 15 residues. Germline assignment: CDR1 GITISATS and CDR2 ISYDGTV (reference sequence).

At least ten counts were recorded for this clone. Translating this DNA gives a protein that differs at residue 3 from the TCRdb one, which belongs to a much larger clone; a read error is likely, and the protein shown is this translation. V gene TRGV4 combines with J gene TRGJ1 or TRGJ2. Per the germline V gene, CDR1 is EGSTGY and CDR2 is YDSYTSSV. The CDR3 is 10 amino acids. Here the CDR3 reads CAAWGAKKLF. The DNA of the CDR3 is TGTGCCGCCTGGGGGGCTAAGAAACTCTTT.

This clone was seen at least ten times. One base separates it from a far larger clone, so it is likely a read error. This sample includes further DNA sequences coding for the same CDR3. This chain uses TRGV9 with TRGJP1. TCRdb gives no J gene; it was assigned here by matching the DNA to germline. CDR1 is GITISATS and CDR2 is ISYDGTV in the germline V gene (reference sequence). The CDR3 extends over 16 amino acids. CDR3 sequence: CALWEAINTTGWFKIF. DNA for the CDR3: TGTGCCCTGTGGGAGGCAATCAATACCACTGGTTGGTTCAAGATATTT.

To note about this clone: One base separates it from a far larger clone, so it is likely a read error. This sample also contains other DNA sequences that code for the same CDR3. This chain connects TRGV8 to TRGJ1 or TRGJ2. Germline V gene data show CDR1 as VENAVY and CDR2 as YDSYNSRV. This CDR3 is 12 amino acids long. The CDR3 loop reads CATWDSRYKKLF. Written as DNA, the CDR3 is TGTGCTACCTGGGATAGTCGTTATAAGAAACTCTTT.

This clone appeared many times. The amino acid sequence in TCRdb belongs to a much larger clone and departs from this DNA's translation at residue 4, likely a sequencing read error; the sequence shown is translated from the DNA. The chain is built from TRGV3 and TRGJ1 or TRGJ2. Germline lookup yields CDR1 VTNTFY and CDR2 YDVSTARD (reference sequence). This CDR3 contains 15 residues. In nucleotides, the CDR3 is TGTGCCACCTGTGACAGGCAGGGGAATTATTATAAGAAACTCTTT. This sequence encodes CATCDRQGNYYKKLF.

Ten or more counts support this clone. TCRdb shows a much larger clone's protein in place of this DNA's translation, and the two differ at residue 10, likely through a read error; the protein shown is translated from the DNA. The CDR3 DNA is TGTGCCTTGTGGGAGGTTGGTGGAGAGTCGGGCAAAAAAATCAAGGTATTT. As protein: CALWEVGGESGKKIKVF. V gene TRGV9 combines with J gene TRGJP. No J gene is reported in TCRdb; it was inferred here by comparing the DNA with germline. CDR3 size: 17 residues. In germline, CDR1 is GITISATS, CDR2 ISYDGTV (reference sequence).

This clone occurred many times. TCRdb pairs this DNA with a much larger clone's protein that differs at residue 12, likely a read error; the protein shown was translated from the DNA. This chain links TRGV9 with TRGJP. The CDR3 is 15 residues long. Germline CDR1 reads GITISATS; CDR2 reads ISYDGTV (reference sequence). The CDR3 DNA reads TGTGCCTTGTGGGCGACTGAGTTGGGCAAAAAAGTCAAGGTATTT. Translation gives CALWATELGKKVKVF.

This clone has just a few counts. The protein given by TCRdb reflects a much larger clone and differs at residue 3 from this DNA's translation, likely from a read error; the protein shown is the DNA's translation. The chain links TRGV2 to TRGJ1 or TRGJ2. Assignment of the J gene here rests on matching the DNA to germline, because TCRdb gives none. The CDR3 spans 13 residues. CDR1 is EGSNGY, CDR2 YDSYNSKV, per germline. CDR3 nucleotide sequence: TGTGCCGCCTGGGACGGAATTTATTATAAGAAACTCTTT. Protein product: CAAWDGIYYKKLF.

This clone has more than one count but fewer than ten. The protein in TCRdb stems from a much larger clone and differs at residue 14 from this DNA's translation, likely a read error; here the protein is translated from the DNA. This same CDR3 is encoded by further DNA sequences in the sample. The gene calls are TRGV9 and TRGJ1 or TRGJ2. Germline V gene lookup returns CDR1 GITISATS and CDR2 ISYDGTV (reference sequence). The CDR3 contains 16 residues. Here the CDR3 DNA reads TGTGCCTTGTGGGAGAAGGAAGTCTTCGATTATTATAAGAATCTCTTT. Translation: CALWEKEVFDYYKNLF.